A single sample is the source of the 27 T cell receptor beta chains below, sequenced in a study of metastatic and nonmetastatic thyroid tumors. Until they underwent thyroid surgery, no patient had received any treatment. Using MiXCR, TCRdb re-called clones from the PCR reads. The data hold tens of thousands of clones, with approximately 17% observed a single time. Sequenced input: blood. Receptors originate from a female donor with papillary thyroid cancer or a benign thyroid nodule (not recorded which). Some clones in this sample may be carry-over from other donors' samples.

Turning to this clone: A single base separates this from a much larger clone, so it may be a read error. The genes are TRBV30 and TRBJ2-1, with 7 bases that match TRBD1. Germline lookup yields CDR1 GTSNPN and CDR2 SVGIG (reference sequence). This CDR3 is built from 15 residues. The CDR3 DNA sequence: TGTGCCTGGAGTGCGGGACAGACCCCGTACAATGAGCAGCTCTTC. It is translated as CAWSAGQTPYNEQLF.

Notes on this clone: Just one base apart from a much larger clone, this may be a read error. The genes are TRBV28 and TRBJ1-2; D remains unclear. This CDR3 spans 13 amino acids. Germline loops: CDR1 MDHEN, CDR2 SYDVKM. Here the CDR3 reads CASSALQTYGCTF. The CDR3 DNA is TGTGCCAGCAGTGCATTACAGACCTATGGCTGCACCTTC.

This clone occurred many times. The chain is built from TRBV18 and TRBJ2-2; D perhaps matches TRBD2 (6 bases). Germline V gene lookup returns CDR1 KGHSH and CDR2 LQKENI. V was pared by 2 bases and J by 5 bases, with 6 bases between. The CDR3 length is 13 residues. CDR3 region: CASSPGRTGELFF. The CDR3 region has the DNA TGTGCCAGCTCACCAGGGAGGACCGGGGAGCTGTTTTTT. The full variable domain, in which reference TRBV18 and TRBJ2-2 provide the parts outside the CDR3, is NAGVMQNPRHLVRRRGQEARLRCSPMKGHSHVYWYRQLPEEGLKFMVYLQKENIIDESGMPKERFSAEFPKEGPSILRIQQVVRGDSAAYFCASSPGRTGELFFGEGSRLTVL.

This clone was counted ten times or more. V gene TRBV2 combines with J gene TRBJ1-4, with D uncertain. V was cut by 4 bases and J by 8 bases, with 5 bases left in between. The germline gives CDR1 SNHLY, CDR2 FYNNEI. This CDR3 contains 11 residues. DNA for the CDR3: TGTGCCAGCAGTGGTGAAGAAAAACTGTTTTTT. Protein product: CASSGEEKLFF.

This clone occurred many times. J is TRBJ1-1 and V is TRBV11-1; possible D gene TRBD1, 5 bases. V was shortened by 1 base and J by 4 bases, with 13 bases between the two germline ends. The CDR3 has 15 amino acids. Germline V CDR1 and CDR2: SGHAT, FQDESV (reference sequence). The CDR3 is CASSLVGLGTTEAFF. CDR3 nucleotides: TGTGCCAGCAGCTTAGTGGGGTTGGGGACCACTGAAGCTTTCTTT. Drawing the rest from reference TRBV11-1 and TRBJ1-1, the complete variable domain is EAEVAQSPRYKITEKSQAVAFWCDPISGHATLYWYRQILGQGPELLVQFQDESVVDDSQLPKDRFSAERLKGVDSTLKIQPAELGDSAMYLCASSLVGLGTTEAFFGQGTRLTVV.

This clone was detected ten times or more. The V call is TRBV5-1, the J call TRBJ2-7; 10 bases map to TRBD2. CDR3 length: 15 residues. J was trimmed by 2 bases and V by 5 bases; bases with no gene match: 7. Germline values: CDR1 SGHRS, CDR2 YFSETQ. The CDR3 reads CASRPWTSGTYEQYF. The CDR3 DNA reads as TGCGCCAGCAGACCATGGACTAGCGGAACCTACGAGCAGTACTTC.

This clone was recorded only once. The chain has TRBV19 and TRBJ2-6; 7 bases fit TRBD2. Germline-derived CDR1 and CDR2 are LNHDA and SQIVND (reference sequence). The CDR3 consists of 10 residues. Unmatched junction bases numbered 2, after V lost 3 bases and J lost 18 bases. The CDR3 loop is CASSMASGTF. For the CDR3, the DNA is TGTGCCAGTAGTATGGCTAGCGGGACTTTC.

Relative to its sample, this clone is medium-sized. The CDR3 coding sequence is TGTGCCAGCAGTTACGGGCAGGGGAAGTCCTACGAGCAGTACTTC. Protein: CASSYGQGKSYEQYF. The rearrangement links TRBV6-5 to TRBJ2-7; D possibly corresponds to TRBD1 (6 bases). The CDR3 extends over 15 amino acids. V was clipped by 2 bases and J by 1 base, with 12 bases between them. Germline CDR1 and CDR2: MNHEY and SVGAGI.

The chain is built from TRBV6-1 and TRBJ1-1; D is possibly TRBD1 (6 bases). Trimming shortened V by 1 base and J by 3 bases, and 6 bases separated the two germline ends. Germline V gene data show CDR1 as MNHNS and CDR2 as SASEGT. The CDR3 totals 13 residues. This CDR3 reads CASSEGGHTEAFF. In nucleotides, the CDR3 is TGTGCCAGCAGTGAAGGGGGGCACACTGAAGCTTTCTTT.

This clone was detected many times. This may arise from a read error, as a much more abundant clone is one base away. The chain is built from TRBV11-1 and TRBJ2-3; 8 bases are shared with TRBD2. From germline, CDR1 is SGHAT and CDR2 FQDESV (reference sequence). This CDR3 has 14 residues. The CDR3 region has the DNA TGTGCCAGCAGCTTTGAGCGGGAGTGGGATACGCGGTATTTT. Protein product: CASSFEREWDTRYF.

There are many counts of this clone. This sequence joins TRBV20-1 and TRBJ2-7; 10 positions match TRBD2. Germline V gene sequence: CDR1 DFQATT, CDR2 SNEGSKA (reference sequence). The J segment lost 5 bases and the V segment lost 0 bases, leaving 10 bases of the junction unmatched. CDR3 length: 16 residues. In DNA form, the CDR3 reads TGCAGTGCTAGAGATAGGGCTAGCGGGAGATGGGACGAGCAGTACTTC. As protein: CSARDRASGRWDEQYF.

The chain is built from TRBV28 and TRBJ2-1, with TRBD2 matching 8 bases. Germline loops: CDR1 MDHEN, CDR2 SYDVKM. This CDR3 has 14 amino acids. The J segment lost 7 bases and the V segment lost 11 bases, leaving 13 bases of the junction unmatched. CDR3 protein: CAGKSGGSANEQFF. Written as DNA, the CDR3 is TGTGCCGGCAAGTCGGGAGGGAGTGCTAATGAGCAGTTCTTC.

This rearrangement joins TRBV5-5 to TRBJ1-2, with D unclear. This CDR3 has 15 residues. Per the germline V gene, CDR1 is SGHKS and CDR2 is YYEKEE (reference sequence). Trimming removed 2 bases from V and 2 bases from J, with 13 bases in between. The CDR3 nucleotides read TGTGCCAGCAGCTTAGGAGTAAACCCAAACTATGGCTACACCTTC. It is translated as CASSLGVNPNYGYTF.

This clone is judged medium-sized. This chain uses TRBV24-1 with TRBJ2-2; D is possibly TRBD2 (5 bases). V lost 5 bases and J 3 bases, leaving 9 bases between the germline ends. Germline lookup yields CDR1 KGHDR and CDR2 SFDVKD. The CDR3 length is 14 residues. The CDR3 loop reads CATSGGRDTGELFF. The DNA of the CDR3 is TGTGCCACCAGTGGAGGGCGCGACACCGGGGAGCTGTTTTTT.

Regarding this clone: One junction end disagrees with the germline gene, perhaps due to a read error. The rearrangement links TRBV12-5 to TRBJ2-2, with no clear D. The length of the CDR3 is 17 residues. Looked up from germline, CDR1 is LGHNT and CDR2 is FRNRAP. The CDR3 protein is CASGLLPTSANTGELFF. The DNA for the CDR3 is TGTGCTAGTGGTTTGTTACCCACATCAGCGAACACCGGTGAGCTGTTTTTT.

On this clone: The sample carries other DNA sequences with the same CDR3. This sequence joins TRBV20-1 and TRBJ2-3; D ambiguous. Trimming stripped 1 base from V and 7 bases from J, with 21 bases between. The CDR3 is made up of 16 amino acids. Germline V gene sequence: CDR1 DFQATT, CDR2 SNEGSKA (reference sequence). In DNA, the CDR3 is TGCAGTGCTAGAGCCCCGCGACCTACAAGGCAAAATACGCAGTATTTT. Encoded protein: CSARAPRPTRQNTQYF.

On this clone itself: A read error may produce the germline difference seen at one junction end. The rearrangement joins TRBV19 to TRBJ2-7; TRBD2 agrees at 8 bases. This CDR3 has 15 residues. Germline CDR1 is LNHDA and CDR2 is SQIVND (reference sequence). The CDR3 DNA follows: TGTGCCAGTATTTCCCTGGCGGGAGGAACCTACGAGCGGTACTTC. Translated: CASISLAGGTYERYF.

This clone was seen ten or more times. The chain carries TRBV5-1 and TRBJ1-1; maybe TRBD1 (5 bases). CDR3 length: 15 amino acids. The V gene lost 4 bases and the J gene lost 4 bases, with 17 bases spanning the gap. Germline V gives CDR1 SGHRS, CDR2 YFSETQ. The CDR3 here is CASSEDLGTGTEAFF. CDR3 DNA sequence: TGCGCCAGCAGCGAGGACCTAGGGACGGGCACTGAAGCTTTCTTT.

Relative to its sample, this clone is medium-sized (0.01 to 0.1%). The chain employs TRBV27 and TRBJ1-6, with TRBD1 identical over 7 bases. Germline V gene lookup returns CDR1 MNHEY and CDR2 SMNVEV (reference sequence). This CDR3 comprises 15 residues. With V trimmed by 5 bases and J by 3 bases, 4 bases remained unmatched. This CDR3 reads CASSPGTVYNSPLHF. The CDR3 bases are TGTGCCAGCAGTCCCGGGACAGTCTATAATTCACCCCTCCACTTT.

The sample holds a few counts of this clone. J is TRBJ2-7 and V is TRBV28; 8 bases fit TRBD1. The CDR3 extends over 18 amino acids. Trimming took 5 bases from V and 3 from J; bases not matched to a gene: 18. The V gene's germline CDR1 is MDHEN and CDR2 SYDVKM. The CDR3 bases are TGTGCCAGCAGTCCATCCACTGCTATTGCAGGGGGCATCTACGAGCAGTACTTC. Protein sequence: CASSPSTAIAGGIYEQYF.

This rearrangement joins TRBV18 to TRBJ2-7, with D unclear. Germline V gene sequence: CDR1 KGHSH, CDR2 LQKENI. The CDR3 is 14 amino acids. With 2 bases removed from V and 2 bases from J, the gap between germline ends came to 10 bases. CDR3 sequence (DNA): TGTGCCAGCTCACCATATTCCCAAGCCTACGAGCAGTACTTC. Translation gives CASSPYSQAYEQYF.

This clone was seen many times. An end of the junction differs from the germline gene, which may be a read error. This sequence joins TRBV7-2 and TRBJ1-4, with 9 bases matching TRBD1. Germline values: CDR1 SGHTA, CDR2 FQGNSA. This CDR3 is 20 amino acids long. DNA for the CDR3: TGCGCCAGCAGCTTGGGAAACCCGGGACAGGGACAAACTTCTAATGAAAAACTGTTTTTT. It codes for CASSLGNPGQGQTSNEKLFF.

This clone showed up many times. The chain joins TRBV19 to TRBJ2-7; the match to TRBD2 covers 14 bases. V shed 5 bases, J shed 13 bases, and the junction held 7 bases outside the gene matches. The CDR3 runs 13 residues. The germline V gene has CDR1 LNHDA and CDR2 SQIVND (reference sequence). The CDR3 DNA is TGTGCCAGTAGTGCCGGGACTAGCGGGAGTCAATACTTC. Protein sequence: CASSAGTSGSQYF.

The table lists this clone with many counts. Other DNA sequences in this sample translate to the same CDR3. V is TRBV3-1 and J is TRBJ1-1, with D maybe TRBD1 (6 bases). The V end lost 3 bases, the J end lost 8 bases, and 10 bases lay between the germline ends. The CDR3 covers 12 residues. The germline gives CDR1 LGHDT, CDR2 YNNKEL (reference sequence). CDR3 residues: CASSQVTGEAFF. For the CDR3, the DNA is TGTGCCAGCAGCCAGGTCACAGGGGAAGCTTTCTTT.

The table lists this clone with a few counts. V usage is TRBV2 and J usage is TRBJ2-3, with no clear D. Between the trimmed V and J ends, which lost 1 base and 3 bases, there was a span of 8 bases. The CDR3 is 14 amino acids. Germline V lookup: CDR1 SNHLY, CDR2 FYNNEI. CDR3 sequence: CASSEGFLTDTQYF. The CDR3 DNA sequence: TGTGCCAGCAGTGAAGGATTTTTAACAGATACGCAGTATTTT.

The chain uses TRBV6-2 or TRBV6-3 and TRBJ2-7; 13 bases match TRBD2. Germline values: CDR1 MNHEY, CDR2 SVGEGT. The junction had 20 bases not matched to a gene; V was cut back by 2 bases and J by 7 bases. The CDR3 extends over 20 amino acids. Written as DNA, the CDR3 is TGTGCCAGCAGTTACCCACGTCAGCTTGGAAGACTAGCGGGAGGAAGTGAGCAGTACTTC. It translates to CASSYPRQLGRLAGGSEQYF.

This chain joins TRBV6-2 or TRBV6-3 and TRBJ2-5; 8 bases match TRBD2. Germline V gives CDR1 MNHEY, CDR2 SVGEGT. This CDR3 is 19 amino acids long. V shed 1 base and J 4 bases; nucleotides not matched to a gene: 17. In DNA form, the CDR3 reads TGTGCCAGCAGTTACTTAAACCGCCGACTACCGGGAGGGCCAGAGACCCAGTACTTC. Protein sequence: CASSYLNRRLPGGPETQYF.